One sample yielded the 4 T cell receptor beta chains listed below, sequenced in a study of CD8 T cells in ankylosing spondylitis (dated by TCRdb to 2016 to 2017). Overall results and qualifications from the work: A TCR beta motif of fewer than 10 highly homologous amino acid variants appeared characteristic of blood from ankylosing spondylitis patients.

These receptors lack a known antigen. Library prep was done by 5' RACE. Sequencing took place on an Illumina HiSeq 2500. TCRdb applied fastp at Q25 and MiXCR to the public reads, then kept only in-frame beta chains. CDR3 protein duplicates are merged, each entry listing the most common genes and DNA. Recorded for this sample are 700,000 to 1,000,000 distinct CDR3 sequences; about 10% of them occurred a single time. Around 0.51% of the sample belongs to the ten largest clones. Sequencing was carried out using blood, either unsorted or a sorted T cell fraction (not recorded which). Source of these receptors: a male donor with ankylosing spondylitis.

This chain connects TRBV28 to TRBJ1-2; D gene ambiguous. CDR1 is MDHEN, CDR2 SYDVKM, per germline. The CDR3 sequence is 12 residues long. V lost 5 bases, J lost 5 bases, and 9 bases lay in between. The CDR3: CASSAQAYGYTF. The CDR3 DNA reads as TGTGCCAGCAGTGCGCAGGCGTATGGCTACACCTTC.

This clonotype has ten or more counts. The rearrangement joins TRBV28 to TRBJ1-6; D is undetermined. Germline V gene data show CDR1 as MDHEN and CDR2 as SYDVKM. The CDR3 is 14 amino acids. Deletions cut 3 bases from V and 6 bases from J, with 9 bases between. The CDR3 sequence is CASSLQELNSPLHF. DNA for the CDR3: TGTGCCAGCAGTTTGCAGGAGCTTAATTCACCCCTCCACTTT.

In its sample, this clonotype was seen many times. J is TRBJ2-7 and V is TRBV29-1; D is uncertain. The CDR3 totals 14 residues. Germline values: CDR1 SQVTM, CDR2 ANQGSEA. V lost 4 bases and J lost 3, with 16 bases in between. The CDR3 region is CSVAGEAGNYEQYF. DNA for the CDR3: TGCAGCGTTGCCGGCGAGGCAGGTAACTACGAGCAGTACTTC.

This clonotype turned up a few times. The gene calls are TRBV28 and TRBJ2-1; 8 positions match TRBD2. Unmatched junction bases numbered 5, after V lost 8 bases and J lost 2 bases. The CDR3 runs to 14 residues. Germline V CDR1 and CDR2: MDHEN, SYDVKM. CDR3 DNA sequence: TGTGCCAGCGGACTAGCAAAAACCTACAATGAGCAGTTCTTC. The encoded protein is CASGLAKTYNEQFF.